This paragraph covers one TCR beta chain sequence. The data stem from a study of blood T cell repertoires in COVID-19. Study in general: In each case, the material was cDNA or gDNA derived from T cells, B-cell-depleted T cells, or PBMCs.

The CDR3 is 14 amino acids. In germline, CDR1 is MNHEY, CDR2 SVGAGI. The V and J ends lost 2 bases and 0 bases respectively, with 7 bases between them. Per the original methods: Estimates of nucleated cell counts were drawn from the amplification of reference gene primers. Assay used: immunoSEQ multiplex PCR; TCRdb lists only in-frame clones, some missing. The DNA was the basis for D and trimming; V, J and clone size are from that table. The sample lists about 200,000 clones; about four fifths were seen once. Seattle cases were enrolled at active infection and followed longitudinally. Sequencing was done on a sample of peripheral blood. The receptor's source is a woman aged 60 to 75 with COVID-19, enrolled during active disease. The rearrangement joins TRBV6-5 to TRBJ1-1, with D possibly matching TRBD1 (5 bases). CDR3 DNA sequence: TGTGCCAGCAGTTACCGGGGGATGAACACTGAAGCTTTCTTT. Protein sequence: CASSYRGMNTEAFF.